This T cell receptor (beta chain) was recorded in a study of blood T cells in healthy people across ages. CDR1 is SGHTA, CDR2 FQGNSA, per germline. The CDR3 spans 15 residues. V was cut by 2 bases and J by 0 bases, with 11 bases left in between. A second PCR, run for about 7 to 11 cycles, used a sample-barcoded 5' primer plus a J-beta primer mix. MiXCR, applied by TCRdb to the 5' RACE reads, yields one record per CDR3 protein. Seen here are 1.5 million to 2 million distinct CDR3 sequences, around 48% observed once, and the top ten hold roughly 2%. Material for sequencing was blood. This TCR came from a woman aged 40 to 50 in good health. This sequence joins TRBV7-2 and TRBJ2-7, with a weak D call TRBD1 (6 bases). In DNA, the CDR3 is TGTGCCAGCAGCTTAATGACAGGCGCCTCCTACGAGCAGTACTTC. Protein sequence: CASSLMTGASYEQYF.